This T cell receptor beta chain was identified in a study of early stage breast cancer tumors. Study details: Each sample averaged approximately 9.8-fold read coverage.

Sequencing used immunoSEQ multiplex PCR; TCRdb keeps in-frame clones, though not all of them. The top ten clones hold around 4.7% of a sample with 50,000 to 65,000 clones, about 93% of them seen once. Study-wide findings and caveats: Compared with adjacent normal breast, tumors showed 2 to 2.5-fold denser, more clonal T cells.

Germline CDR1 SNHLY, CDR2 FYNNEI. Trimming cost V 4 bases and J 5 bases; bases outside gene matches: 6. The CDR3 has 14 residues. On this clone itself: What it binds is not known.

Sequenced sample: blood. The chain has TRBV2 and TRBJ2-3; 7 nucleotides line up with TRBD1. The receptor was isolated from an older person with breast cancer. CDR3 DNA sequence: TGTGCCAGCAGTGGCGGGTACAGGGGAGATACGCAGTATTTT. This encodes CASSGGYRGDTQYF.